The 32 T cell receptor beta chains presented below share a single source sample, sequenced in a study of shared clonotypes between healthy human individuals (dated by TCRdb to 2018 to 2020). The library was obtained by the immunoSEQ multiplex PCR assay. What TCRdb holds here is the immuneACCESS table cut down to in-frame rearrangements. Part of the clones is not present; checked against another copy, under half of the missing clones reflect an unresolved V gene, and the others are unexplained. The sample data list 900,000 to 1,200,000 clones, and about 80% of these were observed just once. Roughly 0.61% of the sample rests with the top ten. Source material: memory CD4+ T cells from PBMCs. In light of the paper, this sample's cell subset or site label describes: CD45RA-negative fraction. The source is a man younger than 35 in good health. Some clones in this sample may be carry-over from other donors' samples.

This clone was seen a few times. This sequence joins TRBV5-6 and TRBJ2-5, with D possibly matching TRBD1 (5 bases). V lost 0 bases and J lost 3, with 9 bases in between. CDR3 length: 14 residues. The germline V gene encodes CDR1 SGHDT and CDR2 YYEEEE. The CDR3 is CASSLETTEETQYF. The CDR3, as DNA: TGTGCCAGCAGCTTGGAAACGACAGAAGAGACCCAGTACTTC. The whole variable domain, filled in from reference TRBV5-6 and TRBJ2-5, reads DAGVTQSPTHLIKTRGQQVTLRCSPKSGHDTVSWYQQALGQGPQFIFQYYEEEERQRGNFPDRFSGHQFPNYSSELNVNALLLGDSALYLCASSLETTEETQYFGPGTRLLVL.

J is TRBJ2-7 and V is TRBV3-1 (or the pseudogene TRBV3-2); D remains unclear. Trimming took 8 bases from V and 6 from J, leaving 5 bases between them. The CDR3 extends over 9 amino acids. Germline CDR1 LGHDT, CDR2 YNNKEL (reference sequence). The CDR3 nucleotides are TGTGCCAGCCGGCCCGAGCAGTACTTC. Its protein product is CASRPEQYF.

This clone was recorded many times. This sequence joins TRBV10-3 and TRBJ1-1; TRBD1 is a possible D gene (6 bases). Trimming took 6 bases from V and 2 from J, leaving 13 bases between them. Germline V gene lookup returns CDR1 ENHRY and CDR2 SYGVKD. The CDR3 is 14 amino acids. The CDR3 DNA reads TGTGCCATCAGCCTTACGACAGGCAACACTGAAGCTTTCTTT. Protein: CAISLTTGNTEAFF.

The CDR3 spells CASSPRLADSTDTQYF. CDR3 DNA sequence: TGCGCCAGCAGTCCCAGACTAGCAGACAGCACAGATACGCAGTATTTT. The chain uses TRBV4-1 and TRBJ2-3, with 7 nucleotides matching TRBD2. This CDR3 spans 16 amino acids. Germline CDR1 reads MGHRA; CDR2 reads YSYEKL. V was clipped by 6 bases and J by 0 bases; unmatched bases: 9.

This chain connects TRBV19 to TRBJ1-2; D call uncertain. Between the trimmed V and J ends, which lost 5 bases and 8 bases, there was a span of 21 bases. Germline CDR1 LNHDA, CDR2 SQIVND (reference sequence). The CDR3 runs to 15 residues. In DNA, the CDR3 is TGTGCCAGTAGTGGGCCAGACCTGGGTTCACGGGGCTACACCTTC. It encodes CASSGPDLGSRGYTF.

For the CDR3, the DNA is TGTGCCAGTGACGCAGGCCGCACAGATACGCAGTATTTT. This encodes CASDAGRTDTQYF. This chain connects TRBV19 to TRBJ2-3; D is ambiguous. This CDR3 is 13 amino acids long. V lost 8 bases and J lost 1, with 10 bases in between. CDR1 is LNHDA, CDR2 SQIVND, per germline (reference sequence).

This chain connects TRBV7-9 to TRBJ1-2; no clear D gene. The CDR3 spans 15 residues. V was pared by 2 bases and J by 4 bases, with 14 bases between. Germline loops: CDR1 SEHNR, CDR2 FQNEAQ (reference sequence). Here the CDR3 reads CASSLLSGASYGYTF. CDR3 DNA: TGTGCCAGCAGCTTATTGAGCGGCGCGTCCTATGGCTACACCTTC.

This chain connects TRBV15 to TRBJ2-5; 9 bases match TRBD2. CDR1 and CDR2 from the germline V gene are LNHNV and YYDKDF (reference sequence). The trim removed 5 bases at V and 4 bases at J, leaving 8 bases unmatched. This CDR3 contains 15 residues. As DNA, the CDR3 is TGTGCCACCAGCGGGGTTCCGGGACTAGCAGAGACCCAGTACTTC. It encodes CATSGVPGLAETQYF. The entire variable domain, with the rest obtained from reference TRBV15 and TRBJ2-5, is as follows: DAMVIQNPRYQVTQFGKPVTLSCSQTLNHNVMYWYQQKSSQAPKLLFHYYDKDFNNEADTPDNFQSRRPNTSFCFLDIRSPGLGDTAMYLCATSGVPGLAETQYFGPGTRLLVL.

The chain links TRBV10-3 to TRBJ2-3, with D possibly being TRBD2 (6 bases). The CDR3 runs 13 residues. The germline V and J ends were trimmed by 11 bases and 6 bases, with 18 bases remaining between them. Germline V lookup: CDR1 ENHRY, CDR2 SYGVKD. CDR3 sequence reads: CAVWTYGRDTQYF. The CDR3 nucleotides read TGTGCCGTATGGACTTATGGGAGGGATACGCAGTATTTT.

The V gene is TRBV29-1, the J gene TRBJ1-1; 7 bases fit TRBD1. V dropped 7 bases and J dropped 2; count of bases not matched to a gene: 7. CDR1 SQVTM and CDR2 ANQGSEA come from the germline V gene. The CDR3 runs 13 residues. CDR3 bases: TGCAGCGCTCAGGGACAGCTTAACACTGAAGCTTTCTTT. Its protein is CSAQGQLNTEAFF.

The chain combines TRBV28 with TRBJ2-3; possibly TRBD1 or TRBD2 for D (5 bases each). Trimming removed 7 bases from V and 3 bases from J, with 11 bases in between. This CDR3 comprises 13 residues. The germline gives CDR1 MDHEN, CDR2 SYDVKM. The CDR3, as DNA: TGTGCCAGCATAACGGGGCAAACAGATACGCAGTATTTT. Encoded protein: CASITGQTDTQYF.

This chain connects TRBV6-5 to TRBJ2-1, with TRBD2 identical over 10 bases. The CDR3 has 15 residues. CDR1 is MNHEY, CDR2 SVGAGI, per germline. V lost 7 bases and J lost 9; bases outside the gene matches: 12. The chain's CDR3 is CASTHGASGGIEQFF. CDR3 sequence (DNA): TGTGCCAGCACCCACGGGGCTAGCGGGGGAATTGAGCAGTTCTTC.

This rearrangement joins TRBV11-2 to TRBJ2-7; either TRBD1 or TRBD2 may supply D (7 bases each). The CDR3 runs 14 residues. Trimming stripped 4 bases from V and 9 bases from J, with 19 bases between. Germline V lookup: CDR1 SGHAT, CDR2 FQNNGV. Written as DNA, the CDR3 is TGTGCCAGCAGCTCAGCGGGACAGTGGGCTCCGCAGTACTTC. Translating it yields CASSSAGQWAPQYF.

The chain joins TRBV5-1 to TRBJ2-3; tentatively, D is TRBD1 (5 bases). Germline V gives CDR1 SGHRS, CDR2 YFSETQ. V was trimmed by 1 base and J by 0 bases, leaving 9 bases between them. The CDR3 has 15 amino acids. CDR3 region: CASSLWQGSTDTQYF. The CDR3 DNA reads as TGCGCCAGCAGCTTGTGGCAGGGAAGCACAGATACGCAGTATTTT.

For this clone: It is likely a read error: a sequence one base away is far more abundant. The rearrangement links TRBV5-1 to TRBJ1-3; D gene uncertain. V lost 4 bases and J 0 bases, leaving 2 bases between the germline ends. The germline gives CDR1 SGHRS, CDR2 YFSETQ. This CDR3 has 12 amino acids. CDR3 sequence reads: CASSDSGNTIYF. As DNA, the CDR3 is TGCGCCAGCAGCGACTCTGGAAACACCATATATTTT.

The V and J genes are TRBV28 and TRBJ2-3; 9 nucleotides align to TRBD2. The junction had 5 bases not matched to a gene; V was cut back by 4 bases and J by 0 bases. This CDR3 contains 16 residues. Germline-derived CDR1 and CDR2 are MDHEN and SYDVKM. The CDR3 nucleotides read TGTGCCAGCAGTTCAAGACTAGCGGATAGCACAGATACGCAGTATTTT. Protein product: CASSSRLADSTDTQYF.

The rearrangement links TRBV28 to TRBJ2-7, with D maybe TRBD2 (6 bases). This CDR3 spans 11 amino acids. The V gene's germline CDR1 is MDHEN and CDR2 SYDVKM. V lost 8 bases to trimming and J lost 7 bases, with 12 bases between them. CDR3 nucleotides: TGTGCCAGCGACATGGGGGGTGAGCAGTACTTC. It yields the protein CASDMGGEQYF.

The chain uses TRBV10-1 and TRBJ2-1; 7 bases map to TRBD2. V shed 5 bases, J shed 4 bases, and the junction held 8 bases outside the gene matches. Germline CDR1 reads WNHNN; CDR2 reads SYGVQD (reference sequence). This CDR3 is 15 amino acids long. CDR3 region: CASSPGTGGYNEQFF. For the CDR3, the DNA is TGCGCCAGCAGTCCCGGGACGGGAGGTTACAATGAGCAGTTCTTC.

For this clone: This specimen includes other DNA sequences encoding the same CDR3. The rearrangement uses TRBV7-2 and TRBJ2-7, with D hard to call. Germline assignment: CDR1 SGHTA and CDR2 FQGNSA. This CDR3 spans 14 amino acids. V shed 1 base and J shed 3 bases, with 10 bases lying between them. CDR3 nucleotide sequence: TGTGCCAGCAGCTTAGGTACAAGTTACTACGAGCAGTACTTC. Its translation is CASSLGTSYYEQYF.

The rearrangement uses TRBV5-1 and TRBJ1-3; no definite D call. The CDR3 totals 14 residues. Trimming took 2 bases from V and 3 from J, leaving 9 bases between them. Germline CDR1 is SGHRS and CDR2 is YFSETQ. CDR3 protein: CASSLPEGGNTIYF. The CDR3 DNA is TGCGCCAGCAGCTTACCTGAGGGTGGAAACACCATATATTTT. Together with reference TRBV5-1 and TRBJ1-3, the CDR3 gives the full variable domain: KAGVTQTPRYLIKTRGQQVTLSCSPISGHRSVSWYQQTPGQGLQFLFEYFSETQRNKGNFPGRFSGRQFSNSRSEMNVSTLELGDSALYLCASSLPEGGNTIYFGEGSWLTVV.

V and J are TRBV7-8 and TRBJ1-1, with unresolved D. Looked up from germline, CDR1 is SGHVS and CDR2 is FQNEAQ. This CDR3 has 13 residues. V was pared by 5 bases and J by 1 base, with 8 bases between. The CDR3 coding sequence is TGTGCCAGCAGCACTTTTTCGAACACTGAAGCTTTCTTT. Its translation is CASSTFSNTEAFF.

CDR3 DNA sequence: TGTGCCAGCAGTGCCTCGCAAGGGAACTATGGCTACACCTTC. Translation gives CASSASQGNYGYTF. The rearrangement joins TRBV27 to TRBJ1-2; D remains ambiguous. Germline V gene data show CDR1 as MNHEY and CDR2 as SMNVEV (reference sequence). The CDR3 is 14 residues long. The germline V and J ends were trimmed by 5 bases and 2 bases, with 12 bases remaining between them.

The CDR3 bases are TGTGCCAGCACGGACAAGAATGAGCAGTTCTTC. Residues: CASTDKNEQFF. The rearrangement uses TRBV7-2 and TRBJ2-1, with a tentative D call TRBD1 (5 bases). The CDR3 sequence is 11 residues long. The V gene's germline CDR1 is SGHTA and CDR2 FQGNSA. The germline V and J ends were trimmed by 7 bases and 7 bases, with 8 bases remaining between them. The variable domain in full, completed from reference TRBV7-2 and TRBJ2-1, reads GAGVSQSPSNKVTEKGKDVELRCDPISGHTALYWYRQSLGQGLEFLIYFQGNSAPDKSGLPSDRFSAERTGGSVSTLTIQRTQQEDSAVYLCASTDKNEQFFGPGTRLTVL.

The chain employs TRBV7-3 and TRBJ2-1, with a tentative D call TRBD2 (6 bases). This CDR3 has 12 residues. Trimming took off 2 bases at V and 9 bases at J, with 8 bases between the two ends. Germline CDR1 reads SGHTA; CDR2 reads FQGTGA. CDR3 in DNA: TGTGCCAGCAGCTTATTCGGGAGTGAGCAGTTCTTC. Protein product: CASSLFGSEQFF.

This rearrangement joins TRBV19 to TRBJ1-5; D perhaps matches TRBD1 (6 bases). The V gene lost 0 bases and the J gene lost 15 bases, with 24 bases spanning the gap. Germline values: CDR1 LNHDA, CDR2 SQIVND (reference sequence). This CDR3 is built from 16 residues. This chain's CDR3 is CASSIEKPGQLLIPHF. As DNA, the CDR3 is TGTGCCAGTAGTATAGAGAAACCCGGACAGCTCCTTATTCCGCATTTT.

The chain recombines TRBV11-2 with TRBJ2-1; 7 nucleotides match TRBD2. The germline V gene encodes CDR1 SGHAT and CDR2 FQNNGV. This CDR3 contains 15 residues. The V segment lost 7 bases and the J segment 8 bases; nucleotides outside the gene matches: 14. This CDR3 is CASTQGAGAVDEQFF. The CDR3 DNA follows: TGTGCCAGCACCCAAGGTGCGGGAGCTGTGGATGAGCAGTTCTTC.

This chain connects TRBV11-2 to TRBJ2-2; D is uncertain. Germline assignment: CDR1 SGHAT and CDR2 FQNNGV. There are 14 residues in the CDR3. With 5 bases removed from V and 3 bases from J, the gap between germline ends came to 10 bases. CDR3 loop: CASSAVGYTGELFF. DNA for the CDR3: TGTGCCAGCAGCGCGGTAGGGTACACCGGGGAGCTGTTTTTT. The full variable domain, its missing parts supplied by reference TRBV11-2 and TRBJ2-2, is EAGVAQSPRYKIIEKRQSVAFWCNPISGHATLYWYQQILGQGPKLLIQFQNNGVVDDSQLPKDRFSAERLKGVDSTLKIQPAKLEDSAVYLCASSAVGYTGELFFGEGSRLTVL.

This chain links TRBV28 with TRBJ1-1; TRBD1 is a possible D gene (5 bases). V lost 7 bases and J lost 1, with 19 bases in between. CDR3 length: 16 residues. Germline assignment: CDR1 MDHEN and CDR2 SYDVKM. The CDR3 DNA is TGTGCCAGCATGACAGCCGCAGCGGGGCCGAACACTGAAGCTTTCTTT. Residues: CASMTAAAGPNTEAFF.

The CDR3 DNA reads TGTGCCAGCAGGGTGGTTTTGAACACCGGGGAGCTGTTTTTT. Translating gives CASRVVLNTGELFF. V usage is TRBV6-1 and J usage is TRBJ2-2; the D is unclear. Germline V CDR1 and CDR2: MNHNS, SASEGT. CDR3 length equals 14 residues. Trimming removed 6 bases from V and 1 base from J, with 9 bases in between.

Points on this clone: Other DNA sequences in this specimen translate into the identical CDR3. This chain links TRBV5-1 with TRBJ1-1; weak D call: TRBD1 (5 bases). CDR3 length: 12 residues. Looked up from germline, CDR1 is SGHRS and CDR2 is YFSETQ. V was pared by 2 bases and J by 4 bases, with 6 bases between. The CDR3 DNA is TGCGCCAGCAGCTTCGGGGGCACTGAAGCTTTCTTT. It codes for CASSFGGTEAFF.

CDR3 DNA sequence: TGTGCCAGCAGCTTTTCACAGGGGTCGGGCACTGAAGCTTTCTTT. Translation: CASSFSQGSGTEAFF. The V and J genes are TRBV7-2 and TRBJ1-1; TRBD1 matches 7 bases. Germline trimming cut 3 bases from V and 4 bases from J; bases unmatched to any gene: 8. Germline V CDR1 and CDR2: SGHTA, FQGNSA. The CDR3 has 15 amino acids.

This chain joins TRBV7-9 and TRBJ2-3; 10 bases fit TRBD2. Germline CDR1 reads SEHNR; CDR2 reads FQNEAQ (reference sequence). V was pared by 4 bases and J by 4 bases, with 5 bases of the junction left unmatched. The CDR3 runs 15 residues. The CDR3 sequence is CASSYQAGGADTQYF. CDR3 bases: TGTGCCAGCAGCTATCAAGCGGGAGGGGCAGATACGCAGTATTTT.